Below, 21 T cell receptor beta chains from the same sample are listed, as sequenced in a study of T cell clonality in common variable immunodeficiency. TCRdb keeps only in-frame clones here, not all; method: immunoSEQ multiplex PCR. The table lists about 40,000 clones, no singletons, with over 1.1% in the top ten. Sequenced: peripheral blood mononuclear cells. These receptors were collected from a person aged 18-69 years in good health.

A remark on this clone: The read terminates 3 residues ahead of where the CDR3 ends, so the germline J gene completes it. The chain carries TRBV2 and TRBJ1-1; a weak D match, TRBD1 (5 bases). The germline V gene has CDR1 SNHLY and CDR2 FYNNEI. Trimming shortened V by 8 bases and J by 4 bases, and 14 bases separated the two germline ends. CDR3 size: 13 residues. CDR3 DNA (partial): TGTGCCAGCTCCGTCGACAGAATCACTGAA. It is translated as CASSVDRITE. The entire CDR3 sequence reads CASSVDRITEAFF.

This clone was recorded many times. The CDR3 end lies 3 residues beyond the end of the read and is filled in from the germline J gene. The chain couples TRBV7-8 to TRBJ2-7; 10 nucleotides match TRBD2. The CDR3 runs 16 residues. Germline V gene sequence: CDR1 SGHVS, CDR2 FQNEAQ. J gave up 2 bases and V 1 base, and 5 bases lay outside the gene matches. CDR3 DNA, as far as it was read: TGTGCCAGCAGCTTAGTAAGCGGGGGGGGTACCTACGAG. It encodes CASSLVSGGGTYE. The full CDR3 protein reads CASSLVSGGGTYEQYF.

Many counts were recorded for this clone. Read coverage stops 3 residues before the CDR3 terminus; the germline J gene supplies the remainder. The chain has TRBV7-9 and TRBJ1-3; no firm D call. Germline values: CDR1 SEHNR, CDR2 FQNEAQ (reference sequence). The CDR3 consists of 15 residues. V shed 3 bases and J shed 7 bases, with 16 bases lying between them. The CDR3 loop is CASSFQRRGGNTIYF. The part of the CDR3 DNA that was read is TGTGCCAGCAGCTTTCAGAGGAGAGGAGGGAACACC.

This clone has ten or more counts. The missing CDR3 end, 3 residues past where the read stops, is filled in from the germline J gene. This chain joins TRBV20-1 and TRBJ2-7; 9 bases map to TRBD1. There are 13 residues in the CDR3. With V trimmed by 6 bases and J by 6 bases, 9 bases remained unmatched. Germline CDR1 and CDR2: DFQATT and SNEGSKA (reference sequence). CDR3 residues: CSAPGQGLSEQYF. The covered CDR3 bases are TGCAGTGCCCCGGGACAGGGCTTGTCCGAG.

Many counts were recorded for this clone. The read falls 3 residues short of the CDR3 end, and the missing part is taken from the germline J gene. The chain recombines TRBV5-1 with TRBJ2-6; the D gene is possibly TRBD1 (5 bases). V was trimmed by 0 bases and J by 0 bases, leaving 13 bases between them. Germline CDR1 is SGHRS and CDR2 is YFSETQ. The CDR3 has 18 residues. The CDR3 bases that were read are TGCGCCAGCAGCTTGGAGGGGCTTCCTAGCTCTGGGGCCAACGTC. The encoded protein is CASSLEGLPSSGANV. In full, the CDR3 reads CASSLEGLPSSGANVLTF.

This clone was observed many times. Coverage ceases 3 residues before the CDR3 finishes, and the germline J gene fills in the end. The V and J genes are TRBV5-4 and TRBJ2-1; D uncertain. CDR1 and CDR2 (germline): SGHNT, YYREEE (reference sequence). The CDR3 sequence is 12 residues long. V was shortened by 1 base and J by 5 bases, with 4 bases between the two germline ends. CDR3 bases read: TGTGCCAGCAGCTTGTCAGACAATGAG. Translating it yields CASSLSDNE. The whole CDR3 protein reads CASSLSDNEQFF.

About this clone: One end of the junction fails to match germline, which may point to a read error. The sequenced fragment ends 3 residues before the CDR3 boundary, so the rest is inferred from the germline J gene. The chain uses TRBV7-7 and TRBJ2-1, with D maybe TRBD2 (6 bases). The CDR3 runs 14 residues. The V gene's germline CDR1 is SSHAT and CDR2 FNYEAQ (reference sequence). The CDR3 spells CASSQLGGVGEQFF. CDR3 bases read: TGTGCTAGCAGCCAACTCGGGGGAGTGGGTGAG.

The sample holds many counts of this clone. The observed sequence ends 3 residues before the CDR3 terminus, with the missing tail filled in from the germline J gene. The V gene is TRBV5-1, the J gene TRBJ2-3, with D possibly being TRBD1 (5 bases). V was clipped by 2 bases and J by 2 bases, with 9 bases between them. The CDR3 is made up of 14 amino acids. Germline-derived CDR1 and CDR2 are SGHRS and YFSETQ. Here the CDR3 reads CASSLGAPTDTQYF. The CDR3 DNA, read in part, is TGCGCCAGCAGCTTAGGGGCCCCCACAGATACG. The variable domain in full, with the rest retrieved from reference TRBV5-1 and TRBJ2-3, is KAGVTQTPRYLIKTRGQQVTLSCSPISGHRSVSWYQQTPGQGLQFLFEYFSETQRNKGNFPGRFSGRQFSNSRSEMNVSTLELGDSALYLCASSLGAPTDTQYFGPGTRLTVL.

At least ten counts were recorded for this clone. From the germline J gene comes the end of the CDR3, since the read stops 3 residues before it. The V gene is TRBV19, the J gene TRBJ1-1, with 7 bases that match TRBD1. Germline values: CDR1 LNHDA, CDR2 SQIVND (reference sequence). The CDR3 runs 13 residues. The trim removed 8 bases at V and 1 base at J, leaving 4 bases unmatched. CDR3: CASSGQTNTEAFF. CDR3 bases read: TGTGCCAGTTCGGGACAGACGAACACTGAA.

The CDR3 bases that were read are TGTGCCAGCAGTTACCCCTTGCGGGAGGGCCCGCGTGACGAG. As protein: CASSYPLREGPRDE. The entire CDR3 protein reads CASSYPLREGPRDEQYF. The chain employs TRBV6-2 or TRBV6-3 and TRBJ2-7; 9 bases fit TRBD2. The CDR3 goes on 3 residues after the read ends, and that part is filled in from the germline J gene. Per the germline V gene, CDR1 is MNHEY and CDR2 is SVGEGT. The CDR3 is made up of 17 amino acids. Losses at the gene ends were 2 bases for V and 5 bases for J; bases not matched to a gene: 13.

This clone came up many times. Read sequence stops 3 residues before the CDR3 end, and the germline J gene provides the missing end. The chain carries TRBV5-1 and TRBJ2-3; D remains ambiguous. The germline CDR1 and CDR2 sequences are SGHRS and YFSETQ. The CDR3 totals 13 residues. V was trimmed by 2 bases and J by 1 base, leaving 5 bases between them. The CDR3 sequence is CASSFPGTDTQYF. The sequenced CDR3 bases are TGCGCCAGCAGCTTCCCCGGCACAGATACG.

In this sample, this clone turned up a few times. From the germline J gene comes the end of the CDR3, since the read stops 3 residues before it. The V gene is TRBV7-2, the J gene TRBJ1-1; 8 nucleotides line up with TRBD1. The V segment lost 5 bases and the J segment 7 bases; nucleotides outside the gene matches: 9. CDR1 and CDR2 from the germline V gene are SGHTA and FQGNSA. CDR3 length equals 14 residues. The DNA read from the CDR3 is TGTACCAGCAGCCCACAGGGGGGGGGAGGTGAA. Translated: CTSSPQGGGGE. The CDR3 as a whole reads CTSSPQGGGGEAFF.

This clone was recorded at least ten times. Coverage ceases 3 residues before the CDR3 finishes, and the germline J gene fills in the end. The V call is TRBV5-1, the J call TRBJ2-5; 8 bases match TRBD2. Looked up from germline, CDR1 is SGHRS and CDR2 is YFSETQ. The CDR3 sequence is 15 residues long. Losses at the gene ends were 0 bases for V and 4 bases for J; bases not matched to a gene: 5. The CDR3 DNA, read in part, is TGCGCCAGCAGCTTGGGACGCGCGGGGGGAGAGACC. Encoded protein: CASSLGRAGGET. From start to end, the CDR3 is CASSLGRAGGETQYF.

This clone was counted between two and nine times. The CDR3 goes on 3 residues after the read ends, and that part is filled in from the germline J gene. The chain uses TRBV18 and TRBJ1-3; 8 nucleotides agree with TRBD1. Germline loops: CDR1 KGHSH, CDR2 LQKENI. This CDR3 is 14 amino acids long. The trim removed 5 bases at V and 6 bases at J, leaving 6 bases unmatched. The CDR3 is CASSFWDRKNTIYF. The sequenced CDR3 bases are TGTGCCAGCTCATTTTGGGACAGGAAAAACACC.

This clone was seen repeatedly, ten times or more. The observed sequence ends 3 residues before the CDR3 terminus, with the missing tail filled in from the germline J gene. V usage is TRBV6-1 and J usage is TRBJ2-4, with TRBD1 matching 7 bases. Trimming took 2 bases from V and 4 from J; bases not matched to a gene: 5. Germline V gives CDR1 MNHNS, CDR2 SASEGT. The CDR3 is made up of 15 amino acids. The CDR3 bases that were read are TGTGCCAGCAGTGAACCTAGGACAGGAAAAAACATT. Protein: CASSEPRTGKNI. The entire CDR3 protein is CASSEPRTGKNIQYF.

This clone has ten or more counts. With the read ending 3 residues before the CDR3 end, the germline J gene is used to fill in that end. The J gene is TRBJ2-5, the V gene TRBV4-2, with unresolved D. Germline V gene lookup returns CDR1 LGHNA and CDR2 YNFKEQ. V was trimmed by 0 bases and J by 2 bases, leaving 7 bases between them. The CDR3 has 14 amino acids. CDR3 region: CASSQDLLQETQYF. CDR3 DNA, as far as it was read: TGTGCCAGCAGCCAAGATCTACTTCAAGAGACC.

There are many counts of this clone. The CDR3 goes on 3 residues after the read ends, and that part is filled in from the germline J gene. V is TRBV20-1 and J is TRBJ2-5, with 11 nucleotides matching TRBD2. Trimming removed 5 bases from V and 6 bases from J; junction bases left unmatched: 5. Germline assignment: CDR1 DFQATT and CDR2 SNEGSKA (reference sequence). The CDR3 loop spans 13 amino acids. CDR3: CSALGTSGKTQYF. Incomplete CDR3 DNA: TGCAGTGCTTTGGGGACTAGCGGAAAGACC.

This clone was counted at least ten times. The CDR3 end lies 3 residues beyond the end of the read and is filled in from the germline J gene. The genes are TRBV19 and TRBJ2-7; D is perhaps TRBD1 (6 bases). Germline V CDR1 and CDR2: LNHDA, SQIVND (reference sequence). The CDR3 totals 12 residues. V shed 7 bases and J shed 2 bases, with 9 bases lying between them. Here the CDR3 reads CASMDRTYEQYF. Incomplete CDR3 DNA: TGTGCCAGTATGGACAGAACCTACGAG.

This clone was seen many times. Sequencing ends 3 residues short of the CDR3 end; the germline J gene provides the rest. The chain uses TRBV5-1 and TRBJ2-7; D uncertain. V was shortened by 4 bases and J by 3 bases, with 14 bases between the two germline ends. CDR1 is SGHRS and CDR2 is YFSETQ in the germline V gene. This CDR3 contains 14 residues. The DNA read from the CDR3 is TGCGCCAGCAGCCCTTACGCGGTAGTCTACGAG. This codes for CASSPYAVVYE. The entire CDR3 is CASSPYAVVYEQYF.

This clone appeared many times. Read sequence stops 3 residues before the CDR3 end, and the germline J gene provides the missing end. V usage is TRBV19 and J usage is TRBJ1-5; 7 bases fit TRBD1. Germline V gene sequence: CDR1 LNHDA, CDR2 SQIVND (reference sequence). J lost 7 bases, V lost 7 bases, and 19 bases had no gene match. The CDR3 consists of 17 residues. The sequenced part of the CDR3 DNA is TGTGCCAGTACCGTGGGACAGTTGGGAGAGTGGGGCCAGCCC. This translates into CASTVGQLGEWGQP. The complete CDR3 reads CASTVGQLGEWGQPQHF.

This clone was detected many times. Read data end 3 residues before the CDR3 end; the end is taken from the germline J gene. V usage is TRBV5-1 and J usage is TRBJ2-7; 9 positions match TRBD2. CDR3 size: 15 residues. Losses at the gene ends were 2 bases for V and 2 bases for J; bases not matched to a gene: 5. The germline gives CDR1 SGHRS, CDR2 YFSETQ. The CDR3 DNA, read in part, is TGCGCCAGCAGCTTCGGCGGGGGGGGTCCCTACGAG. Translating gives CASSFGGGGPYE. The whole CDR3 protein reads CASSFGGGGPYEQYF.